The present TCR beta chain was sequenced within a study of blood T cell repertoires in COVID-19. Using immunoSEQ multiplex PCR, the repertoire was profiled, and TCRdb retains in-frame clones only, with some absent. This table holds roughly 30,000 clones, about 91% found once. Per germline, CDR1 SGHKS and CDR2 YYEKEE (reference sequence). The V gene lost 2 bases and the J gene lost 4 bases, with 11 bases spanning the gap. This CDR3 has 14 residues. The sequence was collected from a man at least 80 years old with acute or convalescent COVID-19. Sequenced material: peripheral blood. This chain connects TRBV5-5 to TRBJ2-3, with D perhaps matching TRBD2 (6 bases). The chain's CDR3 is CASSFRDSADTQYF. Written as DNA, the CDR3 is TGTGCCAGCAGCTTCCGGGACTCTGCAGATACGCAGTATTTT.